This T cell receptor (beta chain) was found in a study of CD8+CD57+ T cells in acquired aplastic anemia (dated by TCRdb to between 2018 and 2020). Looking at the study overall: DNA extracted from sorted CD4+ and CD8+ cells had a mean of roughly 3 ug, with a range of roughly 0.17 to 27.4 ug. For healthy donor samples, the average read count was about 9.9 million for CD4+ cells and 11.0 million for CD8+ cells. Overall study outcomes, separate from this receptor: Roughly 29 CD8+ CDR3 sequences were shared between patients and controls but appeared highly expressed in patients and within their immunodominant clones. CD8+ Simpson's diversity did not differ significantly between patients and healthy controls (P=0.060).

Including the terminal cysteine and phenylalanine, the CDR3 comprises 14 residues. The entry retains the CDR3 DNA only, 42 bases that are in frame from base 1. V and J are truncated by 0 bases and 1 base respectively, leaving an intervening sequence of 7 bases. The germline V gene (reference sequence) sets CDR1 to SGHKS and CDR2 to YYEKEE. About this clonotype: Its antigen is not yet known. Base quality data are lacking; no much larger clone is found one base away.

Genomic DNA served as template for TCR beta VDJ combination and CDR3 sequence profiling. TCR repertoire sequencing was run on an Illumina HiSeq 2000. The study's processing was this. Repertoire assessment relied on Simpson's diversity index, CDR3 size and DJ length profiles, and TRBV/TRBJ rearrangement plots. Whichever DNA sequence was most abundant in the deep sequencing data was defined as the immunodominant clone. CDR3 amino acid sequences were checked for sharing across subjects and were also compared against the VDJdb database and published repertoires. In-frame beta chains were kept once TCRdb had trimmed the public reads at Q25 with fastp and called clones with MiXCR. Each record represents a unique CDR3 protein, reported with the most common genes and DNA among its rows. The V and J calls reflect TCRdb's pipeline rather than the authors' work. Counted in this sample were 40,000 to 45,000 distinct CDR3 sequences; about 70% of them appeared once. The ten largest clones capture less than 25% of the sample.

The study deep-sequenced TCR repertoires of sorted CD4+ and CD8+ blood T cells from severe aplastic anemia patients and healthy subjects. Ficoll-Paque density gradient centrifugation was used to isolate peripheral blood mononuclear cells. Before DNA was extracted, CD4+ and CD8+ T cells were sorted using either FACS or magnetic beads. The sequenced sample consisted of sorted CD4+, CD8+, or CD8+CD57+ T cells (not recorded which) from PBMCs. This clonotype was sampled from a human donor in good health, serving as a control. The V and J segments used are TRBV5-5 and TRBJ1-2; the D gene lacks a confident call. The bases read TGTGCCAGCAGCTTGGTACCGGGTAACTATGGCTACACCTTC. Its protein is CASSLVPGNYGYTF. The full variable domain, completed from the reference TRBV5-5 and TRBJ1-2 proteins outside the CDR3, reads DAGVTQSPTHLIKTRGQQVTLRCSPISGHKSVSWYQQVLGQGPQFIFQYYEKEERGRGNFPDRFSARQFPNYSSELNVNALLLGDSALYLCASSLVPGNYGYTFGSGTRLTVV.